This TCR beta chain was retrieved from a study of PD-L1 blockade in urothelial cancer. The wider study: Blood yielded a median of about 140,000 T cells per sample.

Germline V CDR1 and CDR2: MNHEY, SVGAGI. The CDR3 is 14 amino acids. Each PCR contained spiked-in synthetic TCR analog templates. TCRdb's table, derived via immunoSEQ multiplex PCR, lists solely in-frame clones and lacks some. Here the sample spans 80,000 to 95,000 clones, approximately 82% being singletons. The time point denotes: peripheral blood 6 weeks after treatment start. A note on this clone: One end of the junction does not line up with germline, which may come from a read error.

The receptor comes from an older man with urothelial cancer. J is TRBJ2-1 and V is TRBV6-5, with D possibly matching TRBD1 (5 bases). Sequenced here: PBMCs, sampled around atezolizumab (anti-PD-L1) treatment. Written as DNA, the CDR3 is TGTGCCAGCAGTCACTCCCAAAGGGGCAATGAGCAGTTCTTC. Its translation: CASSHSQRGNEQFF.